This T cell receptor beta chain was retrieved from a study of blood T cell repertoires in COVID-19. Study as a whole: In each case, the material was cDNA or gDNA derived from T cells, B-cell-depleted T cells, or PBMCs.

After removal of 5 bases from V and 0 bases from J, the junction contained 8 bases not matched to a gene. CDR1 and CDR2 (germline): MNHEY, SMNVEV (reference sequence). The length of the CDR3 is 17 residues. The table came from immunoSEQ multiplex PCR; TCRdb's copy has only in-frame clones and leaves some out. The sample shows around 500,000 clones, 75% to 90% of them seen only once. The chain uses TRBV27 and TRBJ2-1; TRBD2 matches 9 bases. The origin of this receptor is a human donor in a cohort sampled during active COVID-19. The sample taken for sequencing was peripheral blood. The CDR3 reads CASSSSGRLNSYNEQFF. The CDR3 nucleotides read TGTGCCAGCAGTAGCAGCGGGAGGCTCAACTCCTACAATGAGCAGTTCTTC.